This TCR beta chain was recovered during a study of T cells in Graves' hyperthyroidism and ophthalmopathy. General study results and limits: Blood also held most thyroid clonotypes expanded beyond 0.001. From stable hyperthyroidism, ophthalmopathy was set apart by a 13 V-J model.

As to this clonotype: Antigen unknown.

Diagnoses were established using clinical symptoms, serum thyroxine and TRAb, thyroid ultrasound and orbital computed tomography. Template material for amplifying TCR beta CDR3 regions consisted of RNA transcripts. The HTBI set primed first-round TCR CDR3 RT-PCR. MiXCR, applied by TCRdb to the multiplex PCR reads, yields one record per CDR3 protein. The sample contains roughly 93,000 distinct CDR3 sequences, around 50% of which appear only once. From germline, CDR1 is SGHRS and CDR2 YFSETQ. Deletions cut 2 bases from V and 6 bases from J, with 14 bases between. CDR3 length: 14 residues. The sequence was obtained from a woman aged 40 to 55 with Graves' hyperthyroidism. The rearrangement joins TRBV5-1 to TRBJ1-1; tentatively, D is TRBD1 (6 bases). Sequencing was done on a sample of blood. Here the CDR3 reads CASSFDRGGAEAFF. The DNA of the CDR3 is TGCGCCAGCAGCTTCGACAGAGGGGGGGCTGAAGCTTTCTTT.